The rows below give T cell receptor beta chains drawn from one sample of a study of OX40 agonist ivuxolimab in advanced cancers. Clones were read by immunoSEQ multiplex PCR, and TCRdb kept only the in-frame ones, dropping some. The repertoire includes more than 85,000 clones, 91% of them detected once, and 0.3% to 0.4% sits in the top ten. The source material was CD4+ or CD8+ T cells sorted from blood, sampled in a trial of the OX40 agonist ivuxolimab. The receptors stem from an adult with an advanced solid tumor such as melanoma, head and neck, liver or kidney cancer. CDR3s include the opening cysteine and the closing phenylalanine or tryptophan. The order of the fields is V gene, J gene, clone size, CDR3 protein. Size values are once, few and many counts, or a class for expanded clones, and some rows have none.

>TRBV21-1|TRBJ1-2|NA
CASSKRTNYGYTF
>TRBV7-8|TRBJ2-3|NA
CASSSTGQDTQYF
>TRBV29-1|TRBJ1-4|NA
CSVQGSNEKLFF
>TRBV11-2|TRBJ2-7|NA
CASSLAWRNEQYF
>TRBV6-6|TRBJ2-2|NA
CASSRLAGGAGELFF
>TRBV6-6|TRBJ2-6|NA
CASRRTDGANVLTF
>TRBV6-6|TRBJ1-1|NA
CASSYVRRANTEAFF
>TRBV27|TRBJ2-1|NA
CASSLNHRDRLTNEQFF
>TRBV29-1|TRBJ2-2|NA
CSVGGTSSTGELFF
>TRBV18|TRBJ2-5|NA
CASSPGTGIRETQYF
>TRBV6-5|TRBJ2-7|NA
CASSYSGGSYEQYF
>TRBV11-2|TRBJ1-1|NA
CASSLGGWVSEAFF
>TRBV2|TRBJ2-1|NA
CASVRRGGYNEQFF
>TRBV4-1|TRBJ2-2|NA
CAGRTSPTSYTTGELFF
>TRBV5-1|TRBJ2-7|NA
CASRTEASYEQYF
>TRBV5-1|TRBJ2-7|NA
CASGRDRVYEQYF
>TRBV6-5|TRBJ2-7|once
CASTDAYEQYF
>TRBV28|TRBJ1-2|NA
CASRPNTGANLFNYGYTF
>TRBV5-1|TRBJ2-7|once
CASSAGGTVYEQYF
>TRBV18|TRBJ2-5|NA
CASSPGLGETQYF
>TRBV28|NA|NA
CASTRGYEQYF
>TRBV29-1|TRBJ1-5|NA
CSVAEGRQPQHF
>TRBV7-2|TRBJ2-7|NA
CASSWGGIYEQYF
>TRBV4-1|TRBJ2-4|NA
CASSRNRDGENIQYF
>TRBV4-2|TRBJ2-7|NA
CASSQQSGTSTYEQYF
>TRBV5-4|TRBJ1-2|NA
CASSWDRSNSYGYTF
>TRBV7-6|TRBJ2-2|NA
CASSLRDRGTGELFF